This passage covers 22 T cell receptor beta chains from one sample sequenced in a study of T cell responses to AZD1222 COVID-19 vaccine. Here immunoSEQ multiplex PCR was the method, and the copy in TCRdb shows in-frame clones only, minus some. This table has about 150,000 clones, around 90% appearing once. The sample in question was peripheral blood, obtained on day 0 of AZD1222 vaccination. The receptors here all came from an adult in good health.

The chain recombines TRBV6-5 with TRBJ2-3, with no clear D. With 7 bases removed from V and 4 bases from J, the gap between germline ends came to 6 bases. The germline gives CDR1 MNHEY, CDR2 SVGAGI. CDR3 length: 11 amino acids. This chain's CDR3 is CASKRADTQYF. The CDR3 bases are TGTGCCAGCAAAAGGGCAGATACGCAGTATTTT.

The chain joins TRBV11-3 to TRBJ1-3, with D maybe TRBD1 (6 bases). CDR3 length equals 16 residues. The germline gives CDR1 SGHNT, CDR2 YENEEA. Trimming shortened V by 1 base and J by 0 bases, and 10 bases separated the two germline ends. In DNA, the CDR3 is TGTGCCAGCAGCTTAGTAGGACAGAACTCTGGAAACACCATATATTTT. Its protein product is CASSLVGQNSGNTIYF.

The chain uses TRBV18 and TRBJ2-7, with 10 positions matching TRBD2. Germline trimming cut 4 bases from V and 1 base from J; bases unmatched to any gene: 7. Per the germline V gene, CDR1 is KGHSH and CDR2 is LQKENI. This CDR3 region has 16 residues. CDR3 in DNA: TGTGCCAGCTCACTGGGGCCAGCGGGAGGGTCCTACGAGCAGTACTTC. Its translation is CASSLGPAGGSYEQYF.

The chain recombines TRBV10-3 with TRBJ1-1; no clear D gene. This CDR3 is 15 amino acids long. Per germline, CDR1 ENHRY and CDR2 SYGVKD. The V gene lost 0 bases and the J gene lost 5 bases, with 13 bases spanning the gap. CDR3 sequence reads: CAISESSSPSTEAFF. DNA for the CDR3: TGTGCCATCAGTGAGTCATCATCCCCTTCGACTGAAGCTTTCTTT.

This clone was picked up one time. The chain employs TRBV4-3 and TRBJ2-2; D perhaps matches TRBD1 (6 bases). Trimming left V 1 base short and J 6 bases short, with 15 bases between. This CDR3 is 16 amino acids long. Germline CDR1 is LGHNA and CDR2 is YSLEER. CDR3 bases: TGCGCCAGCAGCCAAGCCGGTGCGGCAGGGGCCGGGGAGCTGTTTTTT. This sequence encodes CASSQAGAAGAGELFF.

The chain recombines TRBV11-3 with TRBJ2-1; possibly TRBD1 for D (6 bases). Germline CDR1 is SGHNT and CDR2 is YENEEA. Between the trimmed V and J ends, which lost 5 bases and 4 bases, there was a span of 15 bases. The CDR3 is 15 residues long. In DNA form, the CDR3 reads TGTGCCAGCAGCCCCAGCGCTGACAGGTACAATGAGCAGTTCTTC. It encodes CASSPSADRYNEQFF. Drawing the rest from reference TRBV11-3 and TRBJ2-1, the complete variable domain is EAGVVQSPRYKIIEKKQPVAFWCNPISGHNTLYWYLQNLGQGPELLIRYENEEAVDDSQLPKDRFSAERLKGVDSTLKIQPAELGDSAVYLCASSPSADRYNEQFFGPGTRLTVL.

This sequence joins TRBV6-2 or TRBV6-3 and TRBJ1-2, with TRBD1 identical over 7 bases. The CDR3 runs 14 residues. Losses at the gene ends were 4 bases for V and 6 bases for J; bases not matched to a gene: 8. The germline V gene has CDR1 MNHEY and CDR2 SVGEGT. CDR3 sequence: CASSWSTGVDGYTF. CDR3 in DNA: TGTGCCAGCAGTTGGTCCACAGGGGTGGATGGCTACACCTTC.

The V call is TRBV2, the J call TRBJ1-2; D call uncertain. Germline values: CDR1 SNHLY, CDR2 FYNNEI. The CDR3 runs to 11 residues. V shed 7 bases and J shed 6 bases, with 9 bases lying between them. The CDR3 bases are TGTGCCAGCATTTACGGGAATGGCTACACCTTC. Its protein product is CASIYGNGYTF.

This clone has just one count. This chain uses TRBV7-2 with TRBJ1-1; D not resolved. This CDR3 is built from 16 residues. Germline CDR1 SGHTA, CDR2 FQGNSA. The ends were cut back, 5 bases at V and 1 base at J, with 17 bases in the middle. The CDR3 region is CASSLDGRVGNTEAFF. In nucleotides, the CDR3 is TGTGCCAGCAGCCTCGACGGACGCGTTGGGAACACTGAAGCTTTCTTT.

The rearrangement uses TRBV5-8 and TRBJ1-6; a possible D gene is TRBD1 (5 bases). The germline V gene has CDR1 SGHTS and CDR2 YDEGEE. This CDR3 is built from 14 residues. Trimming removed 4 bases at V and 8 bases at J, with 13 bases between. Here the CDR3 reads CASSPGTVYSPLHF. The CDR3 DNA reads TGTGCCAGCAGCCCCGGGACCGTTTATTCACCCCTCCACTTT.

This rearrangement joins TRBV19 to TRBJ2-2; 9 nucleotides match TRBD1. CDR3 length: 13 amino acids. Germline V gene sequence: CDR1 LNHDA, CDR2 SQIVND (reference sequence). V shed 9 bases and J 6 bases; nucleotides not matched to a gene: 5. The DNA of the CDR3 is TGTGCCAGCGGGACAGGGAGGCCCGGGGAGCTGTTTTTT. This sequence encodes CASGTGRPGELFF.

The chain employs TRBV30 and TRBJ2-7; 12 bases are a match to TRBD1. The germline V gene encodes CDR1 GTSNPN and CDR2 SVGIG (reference sequence). V shed 3 bases, J shed 4 bases, and the junction held 7 bases outside the gene matches. The CDR3 loop spans 15 amino acids. DNA for the CDR3: TGTGCCTGGAGGGGGGACAGGGGGCGCGTGTACGAGCAGTACTTC. As protein: CAWRGDRGRVYEQYF.

This chain joins TRBV2 and TRBJ2-2; 8 bases are a match to TRBD2. Germline CDR1 reads SNHLY; CDR2 reads FYNNEI. Trimming took 8 bases from V and 7 from J; bases not matched to a gene: 9. This CDR3 contains 14 residues. Here the CDR3 DNA reads TGTGCCAGCTCTACAAGCGGGGGCGGCGGGGAGCTGTTTTTT. Protein: CASSTSGGGGELFF. Combining the CDR3 with reference TRBV2 and TRBJ2-2 gives the whole variable domain EPEVTQTPSHQVTQMGQEVILRCVPISNHLYFYWYRQILGQKVEFLVSFYNNEISEKSEIFDDQFSVERPDGSNFTLKIRSTKLEDSAMYFCASSTSGGGGELFFGEGSRLTVL.

A single count supports this clone. The chain links TRBV7-9 to TRBJ1-2, with D unresolved. The CDR3 spans 13 residues. V shed 8 bases and J shed 1 base, with 11 bases lying between them. Germline V gives CDR1 SEHNR, CDR2 FQNEAQ (reference sequence). CDR3 sequence: CASLPAYNYGYTF. The CDR3, as DNA: TGTGCCAGCCTCCCCGCCTATAACTATGGCTACACCTTC.

The genes are TRBV7-2 and TRBJ2-2; D is possibly TRBD1 (5 bases). Germline values: CDR1 SGHTA, CDR2 FQGNSA. The CDR3 length is 16 residues. V was cut by 4 bases and J by 1 base, with 13 bases left in between. The CDR3 sequence: CASSSPLRGNTGELFF. In nucleotides, the CDR3 is TGTGCCAGCAGCTCGCCCCTAAGGGGGAACACCGGGGAGCTGTTTTTT.

The chain couples TRBV7-9 to TRBJ1-1; 7 nucleotides agree with TRBD1. In germline, CDR1 is SEHNR, CDR2 FQNEAQ (reference sequence). The CDR3 length is 15 residues. The trim removed 3 bases at V and 0 bases at J, leaving 4 bases unmatched. CDR3 loop: CASSLRGGVNTEAFF. CDR3 nucleotides: TGTGCCAGCAGCTTGAGAGGGGGCGTGAACACTGAAGCTTTCTTT.

The chain couples TRBV25-1 to TRBJ1-6, with 8 bases matching TRBD1. Germline V gives CDR1 MGHDK, CDR2 SYGVNS. The CDR3 is 15 residues long. V was clipped by 7 bases and J by 6 bases; unmatched bases: 8. CDR3 nucleotide sequence: TGTGCCAGCACCCTAGGACAGGGATCTAATTCACCCCTCCACTTT. It yields the protein CASTLGQGSNSPLHF.

J is TRBJ2-1 and V is TRBV27, with D tentatively TRBD2 (6 bases). This CDR3 spans 16 amino acids. V was clipped by 5 bases and J by 1 base, with 15 bases between them. The germline V gene has CDR1 MNHEY and CDR2 SMNVEV (reference sequence). CDR3 residues: CASSHQWGESYNEQFF. CDR3 in DNA: TGTGCCAGCAGTCACCAGTGGGGGGAATCCTACAATGAGCAGTTCTTC.

This rearrangement joins TRBV6-4 to TRBJ2-6; D might be TRBD2 (6 bases). The germline V gene has CDR1 MRHNA and CDR2 SNTAGT. CDR3 length: 16 amino acids. Trimming shortened V by 6 bases and J by 0 bases, and 12 bases separated the two germline ends. The CDR3 loop is CASSVGGSSGANVLTF. In nucleotides, the CDR3 is TGTGCCAGCAGCGTAGGAGGGAGCTCTGGGGCCAACGTCCTGACTTTC.

To note about this clone: This sample also contains other DNA sequences that code for the same CDR3. V and J are TRBV27 and TRBJ2-7; D possibly corresponds to TRBD1 (6 bases). The germline V gene encodes CDR1 MNHEY and CDR2 SMNVEV (reference sequence). The CDR3 is made up of 12 amino acids. The V gene lost 5 bases and the J gene lost 3 bases, with 8 bases spanning the gap. This CDR3 reads CASSKGGYEQYF. The CDR3 DNA reads as TGTGCCAGCAGTAAAGGGGGCTACGAGCAGTACTTC.

The V gene is TRBV6-5, the J gene TRBJ1-1; D may be TRBD1 (5 bases). The CDR3 sequence is 15 residues long. Germline CDR1 reads MNHEY; CDR2 reads SVGAGI. The V end lost 0 bases, the J end lost 3 bases, and 11 bases lay between the germline ends. CDR3 nucleotide sequence: TGTGCCAGCAGTTACTCCCCAGGGTTGGACACTGAAGCTTTCTTT. It codes for CASSYSPGLDTEAFF.

This chain connects TRBV6-4 to TRBJ2-1, with D unclear. CDR1 and CDR2 (germline): MRHNA, SNTAGT. Trimming stripped 5 bases from V and 0 bases from J, with 11 bases between. CDR3 length: 15 amino acids. The CDR3 sequence is CASSPLAASYNEQFF. The CDR3 DNA reads TGTGCCAGCAGTCCCCTGGCGGCCTCCTACAATGAGCAGTTCTTC.